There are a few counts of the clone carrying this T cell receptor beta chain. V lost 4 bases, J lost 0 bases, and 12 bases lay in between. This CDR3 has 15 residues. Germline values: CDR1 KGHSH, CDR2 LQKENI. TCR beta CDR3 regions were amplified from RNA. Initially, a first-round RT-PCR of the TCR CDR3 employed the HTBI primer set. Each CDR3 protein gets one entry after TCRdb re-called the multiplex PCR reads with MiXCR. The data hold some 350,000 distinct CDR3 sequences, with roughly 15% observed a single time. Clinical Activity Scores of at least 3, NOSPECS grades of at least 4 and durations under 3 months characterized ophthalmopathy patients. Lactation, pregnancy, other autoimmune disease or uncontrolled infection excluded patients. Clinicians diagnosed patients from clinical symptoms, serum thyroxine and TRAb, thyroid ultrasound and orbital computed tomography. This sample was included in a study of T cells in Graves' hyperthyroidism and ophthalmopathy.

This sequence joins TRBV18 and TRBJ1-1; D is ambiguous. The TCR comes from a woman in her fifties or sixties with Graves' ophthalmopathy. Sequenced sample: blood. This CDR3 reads CASSRSGIMNTEAFF. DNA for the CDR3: TGTGCCAGCTCACGTTCAGGAATAATGAACACTGAAGCTTTCTTT.